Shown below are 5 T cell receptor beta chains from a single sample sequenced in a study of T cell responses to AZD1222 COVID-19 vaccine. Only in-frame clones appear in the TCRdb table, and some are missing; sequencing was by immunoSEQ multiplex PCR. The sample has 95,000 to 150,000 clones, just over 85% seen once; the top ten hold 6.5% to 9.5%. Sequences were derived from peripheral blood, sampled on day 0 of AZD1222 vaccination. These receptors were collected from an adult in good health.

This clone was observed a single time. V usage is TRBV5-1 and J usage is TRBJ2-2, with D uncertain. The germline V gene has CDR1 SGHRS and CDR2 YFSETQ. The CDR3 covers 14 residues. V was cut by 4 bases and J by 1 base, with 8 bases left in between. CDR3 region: CASSLTRNTGELFF. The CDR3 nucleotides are TGCGCCAGCAGCCTAACAAGGAACACCGGGGAGCTGTTTTTT.

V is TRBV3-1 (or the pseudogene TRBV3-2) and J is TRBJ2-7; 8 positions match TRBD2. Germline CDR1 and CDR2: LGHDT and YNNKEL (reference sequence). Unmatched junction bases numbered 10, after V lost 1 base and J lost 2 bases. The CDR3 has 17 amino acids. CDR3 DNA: TGTGCCAGCAGCCAAGCGCTCGGGAGGGGCCCTCCCTACGAGCAGTACTTC. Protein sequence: CASSQALGRGPPYEQYF.

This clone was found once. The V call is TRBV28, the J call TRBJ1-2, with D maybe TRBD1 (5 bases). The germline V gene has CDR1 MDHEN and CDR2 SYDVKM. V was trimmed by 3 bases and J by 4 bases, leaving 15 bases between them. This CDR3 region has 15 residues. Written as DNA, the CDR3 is TGTGCCAGCAGTTTCGAGGCAGGGCTCGGCTATGGCTACACCTTC. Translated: CASSFEAGLGYGYTF.

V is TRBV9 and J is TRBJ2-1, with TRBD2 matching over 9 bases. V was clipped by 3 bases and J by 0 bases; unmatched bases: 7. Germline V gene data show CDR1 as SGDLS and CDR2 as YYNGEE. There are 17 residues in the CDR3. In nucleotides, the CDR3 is TGTGCCAGCAGCGGCTCTAGCGGGACAAGCTCCTACAATGAGCAGTTCTTC. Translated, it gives CASSGSSGTSSYNEQFF.

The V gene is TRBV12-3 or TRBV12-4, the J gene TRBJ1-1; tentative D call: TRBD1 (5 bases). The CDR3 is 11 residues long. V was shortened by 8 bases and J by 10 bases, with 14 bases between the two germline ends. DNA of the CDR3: TGTGCCAGCGCGCGGGGGTTGGGAGCTTTCTTT. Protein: CASARGLGAFF.